This T cell receptor beta chain emerged from a study of CD8 T cells in ankylosing spondylitis. The length of the CDR3 is 11 residues. CDR1 and CDR2 from the germline V gene are DFQATT and SNEGSKA (reference sequence). Trimming took 7 bases from V and 1 from J, leaving 7 bases between them. Study-wide findings and caveats: Enrichment of disease-linked clones was reportedly significant in matched ankylosing spondylitis synovial fluid. There were earlier reports of some motif variants in reactive arthritis synovial fluid and blood. A motif of 8 or 9 highly homologous TCR beta variants was seen as apparently characteristic of ankylosing spondylitis blood. Clones linked to disease, bearing a CD8+ phenotype, were relatively rare in peripheral blood.

This clonotype was detected only a few times. Its antigen is still unknown. It was by quantitative 5'-RACE with molecular barcodes that TCR beta libraries were made. TCRdb recomputed calls from the 5' RACE reads with MiXCR, one row per CDR3 protein. Of about 460,000 distinct CDR3 sequences listed, about 5.4% are singletons. The specimen was blood, either unsorted or a sorted T cell fraction (not recorded which). The receptor was isolated from a male donor with ankylosing spondylitis. The rearrangement links TRBV20-1 to TRBJ1-1; D is unresolved. The CDR3 spells CSVGRNTEAFF. The CDR3 nucleotides are TGCAGTGTTGGCAGGAACACTGAAGCTTTCTTT.